The clone carrying this T cell receptor (beta chain) was observed a handful of times. What it binds is unknown. Libraries for TCRalpha and TCRbeta carried sample barcodes and unique molecular identifiers via 5'RACE. TCRdb ran MiXCR on the 5' RACE reads and lists one entry per CDR3 protein. The table has approximately 300,000 distinct CDR3 sequences, approximately 15% seen once; the top ten hold about a fifth. This entry is derived from a study of T-cell memory formation after mild COVID-19. The study's findings and limits: A second wave of clones peaked on day 37, and their SARS-CoV-2 specificity went unconfirmed. Pre-infection memory contained some responding clones, which suggested that cross-reactive memory had joined. Chiefly within CM and EM were the contracting CD4+ clones; CD8+ ones were within EMRA.

Between the trimmed V and J ends, which lost 2 bases and 5 bases, there was a span of 9 bases. Germline V gene lookup returns CDR1 MNHNS and CDR2 SASEGT. This CDR3 contains 13 residues. The specimen was PBMCs or a T cell subset sorted from them (not recorded which). The receptor comes from a young man who had mild COVID-19 (a few samples of this study predate the infection). Cell type and time point are not known. V is TRBV6-1 and J is TRBJ2-5; the D call may be TRBD1 or TRBD2 (6 bases each). The CDR3 spells CASSELGGETQYF. DNA for the CDR3: TGTGCCAGCAGTGAATTGGGGGGCGAGACCCAGTACTTC.